Listed below are T cell receptor beta chains from one sample, sequenced in a study of identical twins. TCRdb itself ran the 5' RACE reads through MiXCR, one entry per CDR3 protein. Of 220,000 or so distinct CDR3 sequences detected, roughly 7% appear once; the ten largest clones hold around 3.4%. The same sample was also studied in work on yellow fever vaccine responses in identical twins.

Sequenced: memory (CD45RO+) T cells sorted from blood. These receptors all come from a young woman in good health. The CDR3 runs from the conserved cysteine through the conserved F or W. A D gene is named only where the DNA matches it firmly. Expanded clones are given a class, and other clones once, few, many or no size at all.

>TRBJ2-5|NA|15|TRBV7-2|NA
CASSLVSGTRETQYF
TGTGCCAGCAGCTTAGTTTCGGGTACCCGGGAGACCCAGTACTTC
>TRBJ2-4|NA|17|TRBV6-2/TRBV6-3|NA
CASSYQTGGGAKNIQYF
TGTGCCAGCAGTTACCAGACAGGTGGCGGAGCCAAAAACATTCAGTACTTC
>TRBJ2-2|TRBD2|16|TRBV29-1|few
CSARTSGRRLAGELFF
TGCAGCGCCCGGACTAGCGGGAGGAGGTTGGCCGGGGAGCTGTTTTTT
>TRBJ2-3|NA|11|TRBV5-1|many
CASSTDSAQYF
TGCGCCAGCAGCACGGACAGTGCGCAGTATTTT
>TRBJ2-1|TRBD2|20|TRBV24-1|few
CATSDLKLAGGRSSYNEQFF
TGTGCCACCAGTGATTTAAAATTAGCGGGAGGCCGAAGCTCCTACAATGAGCAGTTCTTC
>TRBJ2-1|TRBD2|11|TRBV10-3|many
CAIGTSGEQFF
TGTGCCATCGGGACTAGCGGGGAGCAGTTCTTC
>TRBJ2-5|NA|12|TRBV18|many
CASSPAKETQYF
TGTGCCAGCTCACCTGCCAAAGAGACCCAGTACTTC
>TRBJ2-2|TRBD1|15|TRBV12-3/TRBV12-4|NA
CASSLSARGSGELFF
TGTGCCAGCAGTTTGTCCGCCAGGGGGTCCGGGGAGCTGTTTTTT
>TRBJ2-3|TRBD1|15|TRBV5-6|few
CASSFSAQGTDTQYF
TGTGCCAGCAGCTTTTCAGCACAGGGGACAGATACGCAGTATTTT
>TRBJ2-1|TRBD2|18|TRBV29-1|many
CSVEGFMGLAGGGNEQFF
TGCAGCGTTGAAGGTTTTATGGGACTAGCGGGAGGGGGGAATGAGCAGTTCTTC
>TRBJ2-2|NA|15|TRBV18|few
CASSSLQGNTGELFF
TGTGCCAGCTCATCCCTACAGGGGAACACCGGGGAGCTGTTTTTT
>TRBJ2-1|TRBD1|14|TRBV11-3|few
CASSRNTGGNEQFF
TGTGCCAGCAGCCGAAATACAGGGGGTAATGAGCAGTTCTTC
>TRBJ2-3|NA|15|TRBV24-1|NA
CATSDRTASTDTQYF
TGTGCCACCAGTGATCGGACAGCTAGCACAGATACGCAGTATTTT
>TRBJ2-2|NA|16|TRBV27|few
CASSQTGSANTGELFF
TGTGCCAGCAGTCAAACGGGGTCGGCGAACACCGGGGAGCTGTTTTTT
>TRBJ2-1|NA|11|TRBV12-3/TRBV12-4|many
CASGQGNEQFF
TGTGCCAGCGGGCAGGGTAATGAGCAGTTCTTC
>TRBJ2-1|NA|16|TRBV4-1|many
CASSQVLQGRPNEQFF
TGCGCCAGCAGCCAAGTTTTACAGGGACGACCAAATGAGCAGTTCTTC
>TRBJ2-7|NA|11|TRBV20-1|NA
CSAISGYEQYF
TGCAGTGCTATTAGCGGCTACGAGCAGTACTTC
>TRBJ2-2|NA|15|TRBV12-3/TRBV12-4|few
CASRPRESGTGELFF
TGTGCCAGCAGACCCAGGGAGTCGGGCACCGGGGAGCTGTTTTTT
>TRBJ1-1|NA|12|TRBV29-1|few
CSVDGHNTEAFF
TGCAGCGTTGACGGACACAACACTGAAGCTTTCTTT
>TRBJ2-1|NA|14|TRBV18|many
CASSRPESRYEQFF
TGTGCCAGCTCACGCCCGGAAAGCCGGTATGAGCAGTTCTTC
>TRBJ2-1|NA|16|TRBV6-5|NA
CASSYAGLRGYNEQFF
TGTGCCAGCAGTTATGCCGGACTGCGGGGTTACAATGAGCAGTTCTTC
>TRBJ2-2|TRBD2|18|TRBV12-3/TRBV12-4|NA
CASSAREIAGVRTGELFF
TGTGCCAGCAGTGCGAGGGAAATAGCGGGAGTTAGGACCGGGGAGCTGTTTTTT
>TRBJ2-1|TRBD2|15|TRBV28|NA
CASRSLAGGRREQFF
TGTGCCAGCAGAAGCCTAGCGGGGGGGCGGCGTGAGCAGTTCTTC
>TRBJ1-1|NA|14|TRBV20-1|NA
CSARRPQGLTEAFF
TGCAGTGCTAGAAGACCACAGGGACTTACTGAAGCTTTCTTT
>TRBJ1-5|NA|15|TRBV20-1|NA
CSATTGTNSNQPQHF
TGCAGTGCTACAACAGGGACAAATAGCAATCAGCCCCAGCATTTT
>TRBJ2-1|TRBD2|17|TRBV19|few
CASSPRLAGEDYNEQFF
TGTGCCAGTAGTCCTCGACTAGCGGGGGAAGACTACAATGAGCAGTTCTTC
>TRBJ2-1|TRBD2|16|TRBV10-3|many
CAISESQAGGIGEQFF
TGTGCCATCAGTGAGTCTCAAGCGGGGGGTATTGGTGAGCAGTTCTTC
>TRBJ2-1|NA|14|TRBV4-2|many
CASSQDWQTDEQFF
TGTGCCAGCAGCCAAGATTGGCAGACCGATGAGCAGTTCTTC
>TRBJ2-1|NA|16|TRBV9|few
CASSAGGQISYNEQFF
TGTGCCAGCAGCGCAGGAGGACAGATATCCTACAATGAGCAGTTCTTC
>TRBJ1-3|TRBD1|19|TRBV6-2/TRBV6-3|few
CASSPFNRDRSHSGNTIYF
TGTGCCAGCAGCCCCTTTAACCGGGACAGGAGCCACTCTGGAAACACCATATATTTT
>TRBJ1-6|NA|15|TRBV10-3|many
CAISETSGGNSPLHF
TGTGCCATCAGTGAAACCTCTGGGGGGAATTCACCCCTCCACTTT
>TRBJ2-7|TRBD2|15|TRBV18|many
CASSRTSGSNYEQYF
TGTGCCAGCTCACGTACTAGCGGGAGTAATTACGAGCAGTACTTC
>TRBJ2-5|NA|12|TRBV29-1|few
CSASDREETQYF
TGCAGCGCCTCGGACAGAGAAGAGACCCAGTACTTC
>TRBJ2-3|NA|16|TRBV7-2|many
CASSLSTISSTDTQYF
TGTGCCAGCAGCTTATCTACTATATCTAGCACAGATACGCAGTATTTT
>TRBJ2-5|NA|16|TRBV7-8|NA
CASSPRAVPSQETQYF
TGTGCCAGCAGCCCTCGGGCCGTCCCTTCCCAAGAGACCCAGTACTTC
>TRBJ2-5|TRBD1|15|TRBV5-1|many
CASSSGTGVQETQYF
TGCGCCAGCAGCTCCGGGACAGGGGTACAAGAGACCCAGTACTTC
>TRBJ2-1|TRBD2|15|TRBV12-3/TRBV12-4|NA
CASILGTSFNNEQFF
TGTGCCAGCATACTCGGGACTAGCTTTAACAATGAGCAGTTCTTC
>TRBJ1-3|NA|11|TRBV29-1|few
CSVTRGNTIYF
TGCAGCGTTACCAGGGGAAACACCATATATTTT
>TRBJ2-7|TRBD2|17|TRBV20-1|few
CSARGLAGGPESYEQYF
TGCAGTGCTAGGGGGCTAGCGGGAGGGCCGGAGTCCTACGAGCAGTACTTC
>TRBJ2-2|TRBD2|17|TRBV6-5|many
CASRLLAGKANTGELFF
TGTGCCAGCAGATTACTAGCGGGGAAAGCGAACACCGGGGAGCTGTTTTTT
>TRBJ1-2|NA|12|TRBV6-2/TRBV6-3|many
CASSYSAHGYTF
TGTGCCAGCAGTTATTCAGCTCATGGCTACACCTTC
>TRBJ2-5|NA|15|TRBV20-1|few
CSAAPADRGQETQYF
TGCAGTGCAGCACCGGCGGACAGAGGCCAAGAGACCCAGTACTTC
>TRBJ1-2|TRBD1|14|TRBV6-1|NA
CASSRRQGGYGYTF
TGTGCCAGCAGCAGAAGACAGGGGGGCTATGGCTACACCTTC
>TRBJ2-1|NA|13|TRBV5-6|NA
CASSYGHYNEQFF
TGTGCCAGCAGCTACGGACACTACAATGAGCAGTTCTTC
>TRBJ2-1|TRBD1|15|TRBV12-3/TRBV12-4|NA
CASSSPDRALNEQFF
TGTGCCAGCAGTTCCCCCGACAGGGCGCTCAATGAGCAGTTCTTC
>TRBJ2-2|NA|14|TRBV7-2|few
CASSLDFDTGELFF
TGTGCCAGCAGCTTAGACTTTGACACCGGGGAGCTGTTTTTT
>TRBJ2-3|NA|12|TRBV28|few
CATQEYTDTQYF
TGTGCCACACAGGAGTACACAGATACGCAGTATTTT
>TRBJ1-4|NA|13|TRBV7-6|NA
CASSLVWGEKLFF
TGTGCCAGCAGCTTAGTTTGGGGCGAAAAACTGTTTTTT